This T cell receptor beta chain is drawn from a study of T cell changes during pregnancy in multiple sclerosis. Method: immunoSEQ multiplex PCR; TCRdb's copy keeps in-frame clones and lacks some. This table has around 59,000 clones, 92% appearing once. Trimming cost V 8 bases and J 5 bases; bases outside gene matches: 6. Germline CDR1 and CDR2: SNHLY and FYNNEI. CDR3 size: 14 residues. Source: peripheral blood, taken in the third trimester of pregnancy. The chain recombines TRBV2 with TRBJ2-3, with 11 nucleotides matching TRBD1. This sequence was found in a female donor in good health, enrolled as a control in a pregnancy study. The CDR3 here is CASLRTGGRDTQYF. DNA for the CDR3: TGTGCCAGCCTGCGGACAGGGGGCCGAGATACGCAGTATTTT.